This TCR beta chain was sequenced for a study of T cell changes during pregnancy in multiple sclerosis. Measured with immunoSEQ multiplex PCR; TCRdb has only the in-frame clones, and not every one. The data hold roughly 87,000 clones, with 91% observed a single time. The CDR3 consists of 14 residues. Germline V gene data show CDR1 as MNHEY and CDR2 as SMNVEV (reference sequence). Trimming cost V 2 bases and J 4 bases; bases outside gene matches: 4. The chain combines TRBV27 with TRBJ2-7, with TRBD1 matching 8 bases. The sequence was obtained from a female donor in good health, serving as a control in a pregnancy study. Some clones in this sample may be carry-over from other donors' samples. This material consisted of PBMCs, taken in the first trimester of pregnancy. CDR3 coding DNA: TGTGCCAGCAGTTTAGGCAGGGGGCTATACGAGCAGTACTTC. Its translation is CASSLGRGLYEQYF.